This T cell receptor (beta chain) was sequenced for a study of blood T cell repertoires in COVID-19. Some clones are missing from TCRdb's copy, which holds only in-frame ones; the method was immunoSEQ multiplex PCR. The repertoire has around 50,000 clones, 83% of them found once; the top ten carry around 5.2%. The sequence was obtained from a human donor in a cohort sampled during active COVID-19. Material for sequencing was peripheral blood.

The DNA of the CDR3 is TGTGCCAGCAGCACAGGACTAGCGGGGGTCACAGATACGCAGTATTTT. Encoded protein: CASSTGLAGVTDTQYF. This chain links TRBV5-5 with TRBJ2-3; 13 bases align to TRBD2. This CDR3 comprises 16 residues. Germline V lookup: CDR1 SGHKS, CDR2 YYEKEE (reference sequence). With 4 bases clipped from V and 2 bases from J, the junction kept 4 bases outside the gene matches.